Each of the 32 T cell receptor beta chains below was sequenced from the same sample in a study of blood T cell repertoires in COVID-19. The data were produced by immunoSEQ multiplex PCR, yet TCRdb's version contains in-frame clones alone and is incomplete. The data hold 45,000 to 55,000 clones, with about four fifths observed a single time. Specimen: peripheral blood. The receptors stem from a human donor in a cohort sampled during active COVID-19.

This clone was detected once. The gene calls are TRBV2 and TRBJ1-6; perhaps TRBD1 as D (6 bases). This CDR3 is 17 amino acids long. The germline gives CDR1 SNHLY, CDR2 FYNNEI. Trimming stripped 2 bases from V and 10 bases from J, with 21 bases between. This chain's CDR3 is CASSERLQGLIPSPLHF. As DNA, the CDR3 is TGTGCCAGCAGTGAACGTTTACAGGGACTAATTCCATCACCCCTCCACTTT.

CDR3 residues: CASSSTRQEQHGYTF. CDR3 DNA: TGCGCCAGCAGCTCCACGCGACAGGAGCAGCATGGCTACACCTTC. This chain links TRBV5-1 with TRBJ1-2; a possible D gene is TRBD1 (6 bases). Per germline, CDR1 SGHRS and CDR2 YFSETQ. V shed 3 bases and J shed 6 bases, with 18 bases lying between them. CDR3 length: 15 residues.

This rearrangement joins TRBV13 to TRBJ2-7, with 10 bases identical to TRBD1. The CDR3 covers 16 residues. J gave up 0 bases and V 5 bases, and 7 bases lay outside the gene matches. Germline CDR1 is PRHDT and CDR2 is FYEKMQ (reference sequence). The CDR3 protein is CASSPRDRGFSYEQYF. DNA for the CDR3: TGTGCCAGCAGCCCACGGGACAGGGGTTTCTCCTACGAGCAGTACTTC.

V usage is TRBV6-4 and J usage is TRBJ2-2; no clear D gene. This CDR3 has 16 residues. V lost 0 bases and J 2 bases, leaving 10 bases between the germline ends. Germline CDR1 and CDR2: MRHNA and SNTAGT. The CDR3 protein is CASSDSDGDNTGELFF. The CDR3 nucleotides are TGTGCCAGCAGTGACTCTGACGGAGACAACACCGGGGAGCTGTTTTTT.

This sequence joins TRBV15 and TRBJ2-7; possible D gene TRBD2, 7 bases. CDR1 LNHNV and CDR2 YYDKDF come from the germline V gene (reference sequence). V was pared by 6 bases and J by 2 bases, with 14 bases between. The length of the CDR3 is 14 residues. The CDR3 protein is CATREGGGPYEQYF. Written as DNA, the CDR3 is TGTGCCACCAGGGAGGGGGGGGGCCCCTACGAGCAGTACTTC.

About this clone: Mismatch with germline at one junction end may stem from a read error. The rearrangement uses TRBV7-7 and TRBJ2-1; perhaps TRBD2 as D (6 bases). Germline V CDR1 and CDR2: SSHAT, FNYEAQ (reference sequence). This CDR3 is built from 14 residues. The CDR3 bases are TGTGCTAGCAGCGCCGGGGGACTGCACAATGAGCAGTTCTTC. Translated: CASSAGGLHNEQFF.

The chain carries TRBV2 and TRBJ2-1, with 12 bases identical to TRBD2. The CDR3 runs to 12 residues. Germline CDR1 is SNHLY and CDR2 is FYNNEI. J gave up 14 bases and V 8 bases, and 7 bases lay outside the gene matches. CDR3 bases: TGTGCCAGCGGTTCGTCTAGCGGGGGGGAGTTCTTC. Its translation: CASGSSSGGEFF.

The V and J genes are TRBV19 and TRBJ1-5; 7 nucleotides line up with TRBD1. The ends lost 11 bases at V and 5 bases at J; junction bases unmatched: 18. Germline CDR1 and CDR2: LNHDA and SQIVND (reference sequence). The CDR3 spans 16 residues. The CDR3: CADPRREEGAHQPQHF. The CDR3 DNA reads TGTGCCGACCCCCGTAGAGAGGAGGGGGCACATCAGCCCCAGCATTTT.

V usage is TRBV11-2 and J usage is TRBJ2-3; TRBD2 matches 10 bases. V gave up 1 base and J gave up 1 base; unmatched junction bases: 5. Germline CDR1 SGHAT, CDR2 FQNNGV. There are 17 residues in the CDR3. CDR3 region: CASSLGASGSRTDTQYF. CDR3 nucleotide sequence: TGTGCCAGCAGCTTAGGGGCTAGCGGGAGCCGCACAGATACGCAGTATTTT.

The chain combines TRBV7-3 with TRBJ2-3; maybe TRBD2 (5 bases). V lost 1 base to trimming and J lost 6 bases, with 11 bases between them. CDR3 size: 14 residues. Germline CDR1 SGHTA, CDR2 FQGTGA. The CDR3 sequence is CASSLKLGHDTQYF. CDR3 sequence (DNA): TGTGCCAGCAGCTTAAAACTAGGTCACGATACGCAGTATTTT.

The chain employs TRBV6-1 and TRBJ1-3; D remains ambiguous. The CDR3 is made up of 16 amino acids. V was trimmed by 0 bases and J by 0 bases, leaving 9 bases between them. Germline CDR1 is MNHNS and CDR2 is SASEGT. The CDR3 is CASSEAAGHSGNTIYF. CDR3 DNA sequence: TGTGCCAGCAGTGAAGCGGCAGGCCACTCTGGAAACACCATATATTTT.

The V gene is TRBV12-5, the J gene TRBJ1-2; no clear D. The germline V gene has CDR1 LGHNT and CDR2 FRNRAP. Deletions cut 6 bases from V and 3 bases from J, with 14 bases between. The CDR3 consists of 14 residues. The CDR3 spells CASGTDGLYYGYTF. The CDR3, as DNA: TGTGCTAGTGGAACCGACGGACTCTACTATGGCTACACCTTC. The entire variable domain, with the rest obtained from reference TRBV12-5 and TRBJ1-2, is as follows: DARVTQTPRHKVTEMGQEVTMRCQPILGHNTVFWYRQTMMQGLELLAYFRNRAPLDDSGMPKDRFSAEMPDATLATLKIQPSEPRDSAVYFCASGTDGLYYGYTFGSGTRLTVV.

This clone was seen only once. V is TRBV7-9 and J is TRBJ2-1, with 8 bases lining up with TRBD1. The CDR3 loop spans 16 amino acids. Per the germline V gene, CDR1 is SEHNR and CDR2 is FQNEAQ (reference sequence). V gave up 8 bases and J gave up 0 bases; unmatched junction bases: 9. The CDR3 coding sequence is TGTGCCAGCGGAGGACAGGGATCGGGCTCCTACAATGAGCAGTTCTTC. This translates into CASGGQGSGSYNEQFF. The full variable domain, rest sourced from reference TRBV7-9 and TRBJ2-1, is DTGVSQNPRHKITKRGQNVTFRCDPISEHNRLYWYRQTLGQGPEFLTYFQNEAQLEKSRLLSDRFSAERPKGSFSTLEIQRTEQGDSAMYLCASGGQGSGSYNEQFFGPGTRLTVL.

About this clone: The same CDR3 also results from other DNA sequences found in this sample. The V and J genes are TRBV6-5 and TRBJ1-6; possibly TRBD1 for D (5 bases). CDR1 and CDR2 (germline): MNHEY, SVGAGI. The CDR3 extends over 13 amino acids. Trimming cost V 6 bases and J 7 bases, with 10 bases left between them. CDR3 DNA sequence: TGTGCCAGCAGCCGCTCAGGGAATTCACCCCTCCACTTT. The encoded protein is CASSRSGNSPLHF.

The chain carries TRBV5-5 and TRBJ1-1; TRBD1 might be the D (5 bases). CDR3 length equals 15 residues. CDR1 is SGHKS and CDR2 is YYEKEE in the germline V gene (reference sequence). V was pared by 6 bases and J by 1 base, with 16 bases between. CDR3 amino acids: CASTSGGGTNTEAFF. The CDR3 DNA reads as TGTGCCAGCACCTCTGGTGGGGGGACGAACACTGAAGCTTTCTTT.

This clone was seen only once. The gene calls are TRBV19 and TRBJ1-3, with D hard to call. CDR1 LNHDA and CDR2 SQIVND come from the germline V gene (reference sequence). Trimming took 8 bases from V and 4 from J, leaving 27 bases between them. The CDR3 covers 18 residues. The DNA for the CDR3 is TGTGCCAGTGCCCCGGTGGCGGAAGAAATCTGGAGGGGAAACACCATATATTTT. Its protein is CASAPVAEEIWRGNTIYF.

The CDR3, as DNA: TGTGCCAGTACCGGCAGATCAGGGGAGGGGACCGGGGAGCTGTTTTTT. It codes for CASTGRSGEGTGELFF. The V and J genes are TRBV27 and TRBJ2-2; tentative D call: TRBD2 (7 bases). V dropped 9 bases and J dropped 5 bases, with 22 bases sitting between them. CDR3 size: 16 residues. Germline assignment: CDR1 MNHEY and CDR2 SMNVEV (reference sequence).

The chain carries TRBV10-1 and TRBJ2-3, with D maybe TRBD1 (6 bases). The length of the CDR3 is 13 residues. Trimming stripped 3 bases from V and 3 bases from J, with 7 bases between. Germline lookup yields CDR1 WNHNN and CDR2 SYGVQD (reference sequence). The CDR3 is CASSETGTDTQYF. CDR3 in DNA: TGCGCCAGCAGTGAAACAGGGACAGATACGCAGTATTTT.

The chain is built from TRBV3-1 (or the pseudogene TRBV3-2) and TRBJ1-3, with D possibly TRBD1 on 5 matching bases. The CDR3 has 16 residues. Trimming took 4 bases from V and 0 from J, leaving 13 bases between them. CDR1 is LGHDT and CDR2 is YNNKEL in the germline V gene (reference sequence). This chain's CDR3 is CASSLDRPRSGNTIYF. DNA of the CDR3: TGTGCCAGCAGCCTCGACAGACCCCGCTCTGGAAACACCATATATTTT.

The J gene is TRBJ1-5, the V gene TRBV7-2, with D perhaps TRBD1 (6 bases). The CDR3 loop spans 13 amino acids. Germline CDR1 SGHTA, CDR2 FQGNSA. The V end lost 5 bases, the J end lost 6 bases, and 11 bases lay between the germline ends. CDR3 region: CASSLDRGQPQHF. Written as DNA, the CDR3 is TGTGCCAGCAGCCTGGACAGAGGTCAGCCCCAGCATTTT.

This clone turned up a few times. CDR3 sequence (DNA): TGCAGTACGGGGACAGGGACCGACTATGGCTACACCTTC. This translates into CSTGTGTDYGYTF. This chain links TRBV29-1 with TRBJ1-2; 9 bases agree with TRBD1. The CDR3 sequence is 13 residues long. The germline gives CDR1 SQVTM, CDR2 ANQGSEA. Full variable domain (missing parts from reference TRBV29-1 and TRBJ1-2): SAVISQKPSRDICQRGTSLTIQCQVDSQVTMMFWYRQQPGQSLTLIATANQGSEATYESGFVIDKFPISRPNLTFSTLTVSNMSPEDSSIYLCSTGTGTDYGYTFGSGTRLTVV.

The chain is built from TRBV10-2 and TRBJ2-3; D is perhaps TRBD1 (6 bases). The CDR3 contains 17 residues. Germline values: CDR1 WSHSY, CDR2 SAAADI. V was cut by 3 bases and J by 6 bases, with 22 bases left in between. The CDR3 coding sequence is TGCGCCAGCAGTGAACAGGGCCTCAACCACATTGCGGATACGCAGTATTTT. It translates to CASSEQGLNHIADTQYF.

The rearrangement links TRBV7-9 to TRBJ2-7; D might be TRBD1 (6 bases). V was pared by 5 bases and J by 0 bases, with 26 bases between. The germline gives CDR1 SEHNR, CDR2 FQNEAQ (reference sequence). The CDR3 length is 19 residues. CDR3 sequence (DNA): TGTGCCAGCAGCGAAAGCTATCTATCACAGGGTTTGCGCTCCTACGAGCAGTACTTC. Translating gives CASSESYLSQGLRSYEQYF.

The chain links TRBV11-2 to TRBJ1-1; perhaps TRBD1 as D (5 bases). Germline CDR1 is SGHAT and CDR2 is FQNNGV. CDR3 length equals 14 residues. V shed 5 bases and J shed 3 bases, with 13 bases lying between them. CDR3 nucleotides: TGTGCCAGCAGCCGCCAGGGTCCGGACACTGAAGCTTTCTTT. It encodes CASSRQGPDTEAFF. The full variable domain, rest sourced from reference TRBV11-2 and TRBJ1-1, is EAGVAQSPRYKIIEKRQSVAFWCNPISGHATLYWYQQILGQGPKLLIQFQNNGVVDDSQLPKDRFSAERLKGVDSTLKIQPAKLEDSAVYLCASSRQGPDTEAFFGQGTRLTVV.

This clone showed up just once. V usage is TRBV2 and J usage is TRBJ2-1; 7 bases match TRBD1. V lost 4 bases to trimming and J lost 9 bases; unmatched junction nucleotides: 18. Germline loops: CDR1 SNHLY, CDR2 FYNNEI. The CDR3 consists of 17 residues. Here the CDR3 reads CASSVGYLTGNSGEQFF. CDR3 sequence (DNA): TGTGCCAGCAGTGTGGGTTACTTGACAGGGAACTCAGGTGAGCAGTTCTTC.

This clone was detected once. The rearrangement uses TRBV19 and TRBJ1-5; D unresolved. Trimming took 7 bases from V and 5 from J, leaving 12 bases between them. The CDR3 contains 13 residues. Germline CDR1 LNHDA, CDR2 SQIVND (reference sequence). The CDR3 loop reads CASTSFRDQPQHF. The CDR3 DNA reads TGTGCCAGTACCAGCTTCCGGGATCAGCCCCAGCATTTT.

The V call is TRBV10-1, the J call TRBJ2-3, with 8 bases lining up with TRBD2. V lost 5 bases and J lost 0; bases outside the gene matches: 1. Germline values: CDR1 WNHNN, CDR2 SYGVQD (reference sequence). The CDR3 length is 14 residues. CDR3 bases: TGCGCCAGCAGTCGGGGGGGAAGCACAGATACGCAGTATTTT. This gives the protein CASSRGGSTDTQYF.

The chain has TRBV3-1 (or the pseudogene TRBV3-2) and TRBJ2-5; TRBD1 agrees at 7 bases. With V trimmed by 5 bases and J by 6 bases, 12 bases remained unmatched. This CDR3 spans 15 amino acids. Germline lookup yields CDR1 LGHDT and CDR2 YNNKEL (reference sequence). The CDR3 loop is CASSFGDSRSKTQYF. DNA for the CDR3: TGTGCCAGCAGCTTCGGGGACAGTCGGTCCAAGACCCAGTACTTC.

This clone turned up a few times. The V and J genes are TRBV4-1 and TRBJ2-2, with a weak D call TRBD1 (6 bases). This CDR3 region has 17 residues. With 6 bases removed from V and 1 base from J, the gap between germline ends came to 18 bases. The germline CDR1 and CDR2 sequences are MGHRA and YSYEKL. This chain's CDR3 is CASSTGLGGKNTGELFF. Here the CDR3 DNA reads TGCGCCAGCAGTACCGGGTTAGGGGGAAAGAACACCGGGGAGCTGTTTTTT.

The DNA of the CDR3 is TGTGCCAGCAGTGACGGGACAGGGGTTGGACAGCCCCAGCATTTT. It encodes CASSDGTGVGQPQHF. The V and J genes are TRBV2 and TRBJ1-5; 10 nucleotides line up with TRBD1. CDR1 and CDR2 from the germline V gene are SNHLY and FYNNEI. The CDR3 has 15 residues. The V gene end was trimmed by 3 bases and the J gene end by 7 bases; junction bases not matched to a gene: 6. Filled out from reference TRBV2 and TRBJ1-5, the complete variable domain reads EPEVTQTPSHQVTQMGQEVILRCVPISNHLYFYWYRQILGQKVEFLVSFYNNEISEKSEIFDDQFSVERPDGSNFTLKIRSTKLEDSAMYFCASSDGTGVGQPQHFGDGTRLSIL.

CDR3 bases: TGTGCCAGCTCACCACGGGACAGCGCTAACTATGGCTACACCTTC. Amino acids: CASSPRDSANYGYTF. This chain joins TRBV18 and TRBJ1-2, with TRBD1 matching 7 bases. This CDR3 region has 15 residues. The J segment lost 0 bases and the V segment lost 1 base, leaving 2 bases of the junction unmatched. Per germline, CDR1 KGHSH and CDR2 LQKENI.

The genes are TRBV4-1 and TRBJ2-2; the D gene is possibly TRBD1 (5 bases). The V and J ends lost 1 base and 6 bases respectively, with 9 bases between them. Per germline, CDR1 MGHRA and CDR2 YSYEKL. The CDR3 consists of 14 residues. CDR3 amino acids: CASSQVRVAGELFF. CDR3 nucleotide sequence: TGCGCCAGCAGCCAAGTCAGGGTCGCCGGGGAGCTGTTTTTT.